The T cell receptor (beta chain) under discussion was sequenced for a study of T cell repertoires in cytomegalovirus infection. The CDR3 has 11 residues. Trimming stripped 8 bases from V and 6 bases from J, with 9 bases between. MiXCR, run by TCRdb on the reads, gives a single entry per CDR3 protein. The sample has some 100,000 distinct CDR3 sequences, about 22% seen once. There are many counts of this clonotype. The V call is TRBV12-3 or TRBV12-4, the J call TRBJ2-3; D is undetermined. This TCR derives from a human donor in good health (CMV status not recorded). Some clones in this sample may be carry-over from other donors' samples. The sequencing input was CD8+ T cells from PBMCs. The CDR3 loop reads CASGLGDTQYF. CDR3 bases: TGTGCCAGCGGATTGGGGGATACGCAGTATTTT.